The clone carrying this T cell receptor beta chain was seen only once. This sample was included in a study of T cell responses to AZD1222 COVID-19 vaccine. Trimming took 1 base from V and 8 from J, leaving 17 bases between them. In germline, CDR1 is SGHTA, CDR2 FQGNSA. The CDR3 runs 16 residues. TCRdb's table, derived via immunoSEQ multiplex PCR, lists solely in-frame clones and lacks some. There are approximately 120,000 clones in the sample; nearly 90% occur only once, and approximately 15% lies in the top ten. This chain links TRBV7-2 with TRBJ1-4; D is ambiguous. This specimen consisted of peripheral blood, obtained on day 0 of AZD1222 vaccination. This clonotype was obtained from an adult in good health. The CDR3 sequence is CASSLVRSGSGEKLFF. In nucleotides, the CDR3 is TGTGCCAGCAGCTTAGTAAGGTCTGGGTCGGGAGAAAAACTGTTTTTT.